The 15 T cell receptor beta chains below all came from one sample that was sequenced in a study of T cell repertoires in cytomegalovirus infection. One entry per CDR3 protein results from TCRdb running MiXCR on the reads. The sample lists about 400,000 distinct CDR3 sequences, about a sixth occurring once. Sequenced material: PBMCs. Source of these receptors: a human donor in good health (CMV status not recorded). Some clones in this sample may be carry-over from other donors' samples.

Only a few counts were recorded for this clonotype. V usage is TRBV19 and J usage is TRBJ1-1; D possibly corresponds to TRBD1 (6 bases). The CDR3 has 13 amino acids. With 3 bases removed from V and 4 bases from J, the gap between germline ends came to 9 bases. Per germline, CDR1 LNHDA and CDR2 SQIVND (reference sequence). The CDR3 loop reads CASSIVGGTEAFF. As DNA, the CDR3 is TGTGCCAGTAGTATTGTAGGGGGCACTGAAGCTTTCTTT.

J is TRBJ1-6 and V is TRBV20-1; D not certain. V was shortened by 2 bases and J by 7 bases, with 9 bases between the two germline ends. Looked up from germline, CDR1 is DFQATT and CDR2 is SNEGSKA (reference sequence). This CDR3 is built from 13 residues. The CDR3 protein is CSARSHQNSPLHF. As DNA, the CDR3 is TGCAGTGCTAGATCCCACCAAAATTCACCCCTCCACTTT.

This clonotype was counted at least ten times. The V gene is TRBV20-1, the J gene TRBJ2-1; TRBD1 aligns across 7 bases. CDR3 length equals 13 residues. V shed 4 bases, J shed 4 bases, and the junction held 4 bases outside the gene matches. The germline CDR1 and CDR2 sequences are DFQATT and SNEGSKA (reference sequence). CDR3 residues: CSATGTVYNEQFF. CDR3 in DNA: TGCAGTGCTACGGGGACAGTTTACAATGAGCAGTTCTTC.

This clonotype has ten or more counts. The V and J genes are TRBV12-3 or TRBV12-4 and TRBJ1-2, with TRBD1 as a possible D gene (5 bases). This CDR3 has 14 amino acids. V dropped 1 base and J dropped 5 bases, with 11 bases sitting between them. The CDR3 bases are TGTGCCAGCAGTTTAGGGGGCTTTGGGTATGGCTACACCTTC. Translation gives CASSLGGFGYGYTF.

This clonotype was seen many times. The V gene is TRBV12-3 or TRBV12-4, the J gene TRBJ1-6; possible D gene TRBD1, 5 bases. The CDR3 consists of 14 residues. V was pared by 5 bases and J by 5 bases, with 10 bases between. This CDR3 is CASSDRINNSPLHF. The DNA of the CDR3 is TGTGCCAGCAGTGACAGAATCAATAATTCACCCCTCCACTTT.

This clonotype was seen more than once but under ten times. The chain joins TRBV7-2 to TRBJ2-1, with 9 bases identical to TRBD1. The germline V gene encodes CDR1 SGHTA and CDR2 FQGNSA. The length of the CDR3 is 16 residues. V shed 8 bases, J shed 0 bases, and the junction held 8 bases outside the gene matches. The CDR3 sequence is CASRRADRGSYNEQFF. The CDR3 DNA follows: TGTGCCAGCCGCCGTGCGGACAGGGGCTCCTACAATGAGCAGTTCTTC.

With respect to this clonotype: A much larger clone sits a single nucleotide away, making a read error possible. The chain recombines TRBV12-3 or TRBV12-4 with TRBJ2-3, with D tentatively TRBD1 (6 bases). V lost 6 bases and J lost 3, with 16 bases in between. The CDR3 sequence is 15 residues long. The CDR3 region is CASSMWGRRTDTQYF. The CDR3 DNA is TGTGCCAGCAGCATGTGGGGGCGCCGGACAGATACGCAGTATTTT.

The chain recombines TRBV11-2 with TRBJ2-4, with D unclear. Per the germline V gene, CDR1 is SGHAT and CDR2 is FQNNGV. The CDR3 is 13 amino acids. Trimming shortened V by 4 bases and J by 5 bases, and 9 bases separated the two germline ends. CDR3 in DNA: TGTGCCAGCAGCTATACGGTAGAAAACATTCAGTACTTC. This translates into CASSYTVENIQYF.

This sequence joins TRBV10-3 and TRBJ2-7; D gene uncertain. V shed 3 bases and J shed 3 bases, with 6 bases lying between them. The CDR3 loop spans 12 amino acids. Germline V gene lookup returns CDR1 ENHRY and CDR2 SYGVKD. The CDR3, as DNA: TGTGCCATCAGTGACCGGGTCTACGAGCAGTACTTC. It yields the protein CAISDRVYEQYF.

The table lists this clonotype with many counts. The chain is built from TRBV12-3 or TRBV12-4 and TRBJ2-7, with D perhaps matching TRBD2 (5 bases). This CDR3 contains 16 residues. V lost 6 bases to trimming and J lost 5 bases, with 23 bases between them. This CDR3 is CASSSFSGGGNDEQYF. Here the CDR3 DNA reads TGTGCCAGCAGCTCTTTTTCAGGAGGAGGAAACGACGAGCAGTACTTC.

The chain's CDR3 is CASSQREGNTEAFF. DNA for the CDR3: TGTGCCAGCAGCCAGAGGGAAGGGAACACTGAAGCTTTCTTT. The J gene is TRBJ1-1, the V gene TRBV3-1; D is unresolved. This CDR3 has 14 amino acids. The V end was cut by 3 bases, the J end by 1 base, with 9 bases between. Germline V gene sequence: CDR1 LGHDT, CDR2 YNNKEL (reference sequence).

This chain uses TRBV19 with TRBJ2-3, with D possibly TRBD2 on 5 matching bases. From germline, CDR1 is LNHDA and CDR2 SQIVND (reference sequence). The CDR3 totals 15 residues. The V end lost 5 bases, the J end lost 2 bases, and 14 bases lay between the germline ends. As DNA, the CDR3 is TGTGCCAGTAGTCCACGGGCTAGCCTCACAGATACGCAGTATTTT. Translation gives CASSPRASLTDTQYF.

This clonotype was counted ten times or more. V usage is TRBV19 and J usage is TRBJ1-4; unclear D gene. This CDR3 contains 16 residues. Germline-derived CDR1 and CDR2 are LNHDA and SQIVND (reference sequence). Trimming removed 6 bases at V and 0 bases at J, with 14 bases between. CDR3 loop: CASRGPLATTNEKLFF. DNA for the CDR3: TGTGCCAGTAGAGGGCCTCTAGCTACAACTAATGAAAAACTGTTTTTT.

This clonotype was recorded many times. This chain uses TRBV7-9 with TRBJ2-5, with no clear D. V was shortened by 2 bases and J by 2 bases, with 9 bases between the two germline ends. This CDR3 contains 14 residues. Germline V gives CDR1 SEHNR, CDR2 FQNEAQ (reference sequence). The CDR3 sequence is CASSLRSRQETQYF. In nucleotides, the CDR3 is TGTGCCAGCAGCTTACGGTCCAGACAAGAGACCCAGTACTTC.

This clonotype was seen only a few times. This chain uses TRBV20-1 with TRBJ1-2; D might be TRBD1 (5 bases). The CDR3 sequence is 14 residues long. CDR1 DFQATT and CDR2 SNEGSKA come from the germline V gene (reference sequence). The CDR3: CSPSPRQGGYGYTF. The CDR3 DNA sequence: TGCAGCCCCTCCCCCCGGCAGGGAGGATATGGCTACACCTTC.